These T cell receptor beta chains were read from a single sample in a study of response to subunit inactivated influenza vaccine. TCRdb reprocessed the RT-PCR reads via MiXCR and lists one record per CDR3 protein. Among some 500,000 distinct CDR3 sequences listed, roughly 27% were seen once. The sequencing used CD4+ T cells sorted from PBMCs, collected about 5 days after vaccination. The receptor set was obtained from a man between 45 and 60 years old who received an inactivated influenza vaccine. CDR3s leave out the opening cysteine and the closing phenylalanine or tryptophan. The order of the fields is J gene, clone size, V gene, CDR3 protein. Clone sizes are given selectively: once, few, many, or a class where the clone is expanded.

>TRBJ2-1|few|TRBV29-1
SVEPAWSPNEQF
>TRBJ2-7|NA|TRBV12-3/TRBV12-4
ASSFRQGRTSYEQY
>TRBJ2-1|NA|TRBV28
ASSSPRTAGVNEQF
>TRBJ2-1|NA|TRBV4-1
ASSQVGTTQANEQF
>TRBJ2-6|few|TRBV12-3/TRBV12-4
ASRPAPSTAGANVLT
>TRBJ2-5|NA|TRBV4-1
ASSHPGGGETQY
>TRBJ2-2|few|TRBV29-1
SATIPGGGLF
>TRBJ2-5|few|TRBV7-3
ASSRQAQETQY
>TRBJ1-1|NA|TRBV7-9
ASSLVHTEAF
>TRBJ2-5|many|TRBV9
ASSVEGRETQY
>TRBJ2-3|NA|TRBV5-1
ASSLPSRGTDTQY
>TRBJ2-5|NA|TRBV5-6
ASSSEPGFQETQY
>TRBJ1-1|NA|TRBV28
ASSLWGTNTEAF
>TRBJ2-1|few|TRBV12-3/TRBV12-4
ASSKSGQNNEQF
>TRBJ1-2|few|TRBV20-1
SARVNSDGYT
>TRBJ2-2|many|TRBV11-3
ASSLVAGTGELF
>TRBJ2-2|NA|TRBV20-1
SAPGQGGDTGELF
>TRBJ2-7|NA|TRBV27
ASSRTANYEQY
>TRBJ1-2|NA|TRBV5-5
ASSSSTGHRIVGYT
>TRBJ1-5|few|TRBV7-2
ASSLAGGYNQPQH
>TRBJ2-7|NA|TRBV6-2/TRBV6-3
ASSYGQGREQY
>TRBJ1-5|NA|TRBV6-2/TRBV6-3
ASSYTFQGSSQPQH
>TRBJ2-2|NA|TRBV3-1
ASRTSGSWTGELF
>TRBJ2-5|few|TRBV27
ASSRLAGAGLLETQY
>TRBJ2-5|NA|TRBV9
ASSAGQRETQY
>TRBJ2-5|few|TRBV5-1
ASSLVAGGDETQY
>TRBJ2-7|NA|TRBV10-3
AGSRGLASSYEQY
>TRBJ2-3|NA|TRBV7-2
ASRRTSAADTQY
>TRBJ2-5|many|TRBV5-1
ASSLRLREETQY
>TRBJ2-1|NA|TRBV20-1
SAGVRPADYNEQF
>TRBJ1-6|NA|TRBV7-6
ASSASPGRTSISPLH
>TRBJ2-1|once|TRBV2
ASSGLDEQF
>TRBJ2-7|few|TRBV5-1
ATLQAQY
>TRBJ2-1|few|TRBV20-1
SARLAPSSYNEQF
>TRBJ2-7|once|TRBV6-6
ASSYWLSEQY
>TRBJ2-5|NA|TRBV6-1
ASSATGTQYQETQY
>TRBJ2-7|many|TRBV29-1
SAGPGGYEQY
>TRBJ2-5|few|TRBV4-2
ASSQDLRAGGRETQY
>TRBJ1-3|few|TRBV7-2
ASSKGAGAGNTIY
>TRBJ1-4|few|TRBV19
ASSIVDAANEKLF
>TRBJ2-6|NA|TRBV5-1
ASSWDTKSSGANVLT
>TRBJ2-1|NA|TRBV20-1
SARDTGTVSYNEQF